This entry lists 20 T cell receptor beta chains sequenced from one sample in a study of blood T cell repertoires in COVID-19 (dated by TCRdb to between 2020 and 2021). To prepare the library, the immunoSEQ multiplex PCR assay was applied. TCRdb provides this immuneACCESS table in a form limited to in-frame rearrangements. Some clones are lacking; in checked studies, under half of them reflect an unresolved V gene, and why the rest are absent is not known. For this sample there are approximately 280,000 clones; around 89% appear just once. About 4.6% of the sample is held by the ten biggest clonotypes. What was sequenced was peripheral blood. The receptors here all came from a man aged 40-55 years with acute or convalescent COVID-19.

The chain combines TRBV6-1 with TRBJ2-1, with a weak D call TRBD2 (5 bases). Looked up from germline, CDR1 is MNHNS and CDR2 is SASEGT. Trimming shortened V by 2 bases and J by 0 bases, and 17 bases separated the two germline ends. There are 18 residues in the CDR3. The CDR3 DNA follows: TGTGCCAGCAGTGAATTGGTACTAGGGCGGTTCTCCTACAATGAGCAGTTCTTC. Amino acids: CASSELVLGRFSYNEQFF.

This chain joins TRBV10-3 and TRBJ2-3, with TRBD2 matching 15 bases. Unmatched junction bases numbered 7, after V lost 3 bases and J lost 9 bases. Germline CDR1 ENHRY, CDR2 SYGVKD. CDR3 size: 16 residues. The chain's CDR3 is CAISDGLAGGPSTQYF. In DNA, the CDR3 is TGTGCCATCAGTGACGGACTAGCGGGGGGGCCTTCCACGCAGTATTTT.

This chain links TRBV5-1 with TRBJ1-1; D is ambiguous. The CDR3 has 14 residues. From germline, CDR1 is SGHRS and CDR2 YFSETQ. V lost 3 bases, J lost 3 bases, and 12 bases lay in between. The CDR3 DNA reads as TGCGCCAGCAGCTACCTCCCAGGCGACACTGAAGCTTTCTTT. This translates into CASSYLPGDTEAFF.

This rearrangement joins TRBV19 to TRBJ1-2; D remains unclear. The germline V and J ends were trimmed by 4 bases and 7 bases, with 10 bases remaining between them. CDR1 and CDR2 (germline): LNHDA, SQIVND (reference sequence). The CDR3 extends over 12 amino acids. In DNA, the CDR3 is TGTGCCAGTAGTAGAGGGAGAGGTGGCTACACCTTC. Protein sequence: CASSRGRGGYTF.

The chain carries TRBV1 and TRBJ2-1; TRBD2, the table's D call, lacks a check against the DNA. TRBV1 is shown as a pseudogene. The CDR3 runs 20 residues. The CDR3, as DNA: TGCACCAGCAGCCAAGAGGCTAGCGGGGGGGGGCGAGGCACCTACAATGAGCAGTTCTTC. It translates to CTSSQEASGGGRGTYNEQFF.

V and J are TRBV2 and TRBJ1-1; TRBD1 matches 7 bases. There are 13 residues in the CDR3. Germline lookup yields CDR1 SNHLY and CDR2 FYNNEI. The J segment lost 5 bases and the V segment lost 5 bases, leaving 5 bases of the junction unmatched. The CDR3 nucleotides read TGTGCCAGCAGTTGGGACAGTCGGACTGAAGCTTTCTTT. It yields the protein CASSWDSRTEAFF. The full variable domain, its missing parts supplied by reference TRBV2 and TRBJ1-1, is EPEVTQTPSHQVTQMGQEVILRCVPISNHLYFYWYRQILGQKVEFLVSFYNNEISEKSEIFDDQFSVERPDGSNFTLKIRSTKLEDSAMYFCASSWDSRTEAFFGQGTRLTVV.

This clone turned up a few times. The rearrangement links TRBV5-4 to TRBJ1-1; D is uncertain. This CDR3 has 13 residues. The germline V and J ends were trimmed by 2 bases and 1 base, with 6 bases remaining between them. Germline CDR1 and CDR2: SGHNT and YYREEE (reference sequence). CDR3 in DNA: TGTGCCAGCAGCTTTAGAAGGAACACTGAAGCTTTCTTT. Translating it yields CASSFRRNTEAFF.

The chain links TRBV7-2 to TRBJ1-4, with 11 bases matching TRBD1. After removal of 1 base from V and 16 bases from J, the junction contained 5 bases not matched to a gene. The CDR3 sequence is 13 residues long. Germline CDR1 is SGHTA and CDR2 is FQGNSA. In DNA form, the CDR3 reads TGTGCCAGCAGCTTAGGTGGGACAGGGGGTCGGTTTTTT. Its protein is CASSLGGTGGRFF.

The CDR3 region has the DNA TGTGCCAGCTCAACTACGTCCACCGGGGAGCTGTTTTTT. This sequence encodes CASSTTSTGELFF. The genes are TRBV18 and TRBJ2-2; no clear D. Trimming shortened V by 5 bases and J by 4 bases, and 8 bases separated the two germline ends. CDR1 is KGHSH and CDR2 is LQKENI in the germline V gene. The CDR3 spans 13 residues.

This clone occurred once. The chain has TRBV7-2 and TRBJ1-3, with 8 bases matching TRBD1. After removal of 4 bases from V and 0 bases from J, the junction contained 2 bases not matched to a gene. The CDR3 contains 15 residues. From germline, CDR1 is SGHTA and CDR2 FQGNSA. The CDR3 loop reads CASSWDRISGNTIYF. The DNA of the CDR3 is TGTGCCAGCAGCTGGGACAGGATCTCTGGAAACACCATATATTTT.

In DNA, the CDR3 is TGTGCCAGCAGCGTAGAGGACACTTACAATGAGCAGTTCTTC. This sequence encodes CASSVEDTYNEQFF. The chain combines TRBV9 with TRBJ2-1; D is perhaps TRBD1 (5 bases). V was trimmed by 0 bases and J by 4 bases, leaving 8 bases between them. CDR3 length: 14 amino acids. Germline V lookup: CDR1 SGDLS, CDR2 YYNGEE. The variable domain in full, with the rest retrieved from reference TRBV9 and TRBJ2-1, is DSGVTQTPKHLITATGQRVTLRCSPRSGDLSVYWYQQSLDQGLQFLIQYYNGEERAKGNILERFSAQQFPDLHSELNLSSLELGDSALYFCASSVEDTYNEQFFGPGTRLTVL.

The chain combines TRBV24-1 with TRBJ2-1; D is unresolved. The CDR3 covers 14 residues. CDR1 KGHDR and CDR2 SFDVKD come from the germline V gene. V was pared by 1 base and J by 5 bases, with 8 bases between. CDR3 amino acids: CATSDLRVNNEQFF. CDR3 DNA: TGTGCCACCAGTGATTTACGAGTTAACAATGAGCAGTTCTTC.

The chain couples TRBV3-1 (or the pseudogene TRBV3-2) to TRBJ2-7; TRBD2 aligns across 12 bases. The V and J ends lost 4 bases and 3 bases, in that order; junction bases with no gene match: 19. This CDR3 has 20 amino acids. Germline CDR1 and CDR2: LGHDT and YNNKEL (reference sequence). CDR3: CASSRRPELAGGHTHYEQYF. The CDR3 DNA sequence: TGTGCCAGCAGCCGAAGACCCGAACTAGCGGGGGGCCATACCCACTACGAGCAGTACTTC.

The J gene is TRBJ1-6, the V gene TRBV10-2; TRBD1 is a possible D gene (5 bases). Germline CDR1 WSHSY, CDR2 SAAADI. The CDR3 totals 15 residues. V was clipped by 5 bases and J by 0 bases, with 8 bases between them. In nucleotides, the CDR3 is TGCGCCAGCAGTTGGGGGGGCTCCTATAATTCACCCCTCCACTTT. This gives the protein CASSWGGSYNSPLHF.

The chain employs TRBV5-1 and TRBJ1-3; 10 nucleotides agree with TRBD1. Germline V gene lookup returns CDR1 SGHRS and CDR2 YFSETQ. The junction had 12 bases not matched to a gene; V was cut back by 4 bases and J by 11 bases. This CDR3 spans 15 amino acids. CDR3 sequence reads: CASSPDPGQGSPIYF. CDR3 DNA sequence: TGCGCCAGCAGCCCTGACCCGGGACAGGGGTCCCCCATATATTTT.

This clone was counted a single time. The chain recombines TRBV5-1 with TRBJ1-2; 8 nucleotides agree with TRBD1. CDR3 length: 13 residues. The junction had 5 bases not matched to a gene; V was cut back by 3 bases and J by 7 bases. Germline V CDR1 and CDR2: SGHRS, YFSETQ. CDR3 in amino acids: CASSSAGGGGYTF. For the CDR3, the DNA is TGCGCCAGCAGCTCGGCAGGGGGCGGTGGCTACACCTTC.

V is TRBV6-1 and J is TRBJ1-2; 9 bases match TRBD1. V was clipped by 1 base and J by 4 bases; unmatched bases: 13. Germline V CDR1 and CDR2: MNHNS, SASEGT. CDR3 length: 18 residues. CDR3 sequence (DNA): TGTGCCAGCAGTGAAGTCCGGGACAGGGTCTTCATGGGCTATGGCTACACCTTC. Protein: CASSEVRDRVFMGYGYTF.

The chain is built from TRBV2 and TRBJ1-2; D is unresolved. Germline V CDR1 and CDR2: SNHLY, FYNNEI. The CDR3 is 13 amino acids. V shed 4 bases and J shed 4 bases, with 10 bases lying between them. The CDR3: CASSGGSFYGYTF. Written as DNA, the CDR3 is TGTGCCAGCAGTGGTGGGAGTTTCTATGGCTACACCTTC. Complete variable domain (other parts from reference TRBV2 and TRBJ1-2): EPEVTQTPSHQVTQMGQEVILRCVPISNHLYFYWYRQILGQKVEFLVSFYNNEISEKSEIFDDQFSVERPDGSNFTLKIRSTKLEDSAMYFCASSGGSFYGYTFGSGTRLTVV.

This chain connects TRBV12-5 to TRBJ1-6; no clear D gene. Looked up from germline, CDR1 is LGHNT and CDR2 is FRNRAP. The CDR3 totals 13 residues. Trimming pared 3 bases from V and 10 bases from J, leaving 10 bases between. The CDR3 DNA reads as TGTGCTAGTGGTTTAGAGGGTGGCTCACCCCTCCACTTT. This codes for CASGLEGGSPLHF.

The chain employs TRBV5-1 and TRBJ2-7; 8 nucleotides agree with TRBD1. The CDR3 covers 15 residues. J was trimmed by 12 bases and V by 3 bases; bases with no gene match: 17. Germline CDR1 reads SGHRS; CDR2 reads YFSETQ. CDR3 amino acids: CASSSTQFTGQVSYF. The CDR3 nucleotides read TGCGCCAGCAGCTCTACCCAGTTTACGGGACAGGTATCGTACTTC.